This passage covers 18 T cell receptor beta chains from one sample sequenced in a study of regulatory T cells in long-lasting Graves disease. Assembly of TCR beta libraries relied on iRepertoire HTBI primers together with Arm-PCR of CDR3 regions. TCRdb ran MiXCR on the multiplex PCR reads and lists one entry per CDR3 protein. The profile shows 390,000 or so distinct CDR3 sequences, roughly 24% of them singletons. This sample's time point: persistent/refractory GD, antithyroid drugs over 5 years with positive TRAb. Construction of the TCR library relied on RNA isolated from PBMCs. The sample in question was peripheral blood mononuclear cells (PBMCs), obtained when the disease was refractory, from a patient treated with antithyroid drugs. The source of these receptors is a woman aged 40 to 50 with Graves disease.

This clonotype was seen a few times. The chain is built from TRBV29-1 and TRBJ2-7, with D perhaps matching TRBD2 (6 bases). V was cut by 2 bases and J by 2 bases, with 16 bases left in between. The CDR3 length is 15 residues. Germline lookup yields CDR1 SQVTM and CDR2 ANQGSEA. The CDR3 protein is CSVELYGSKPYEQYF. DNA for the CDR3: TGCAGCGTTGAATTGTACGGGAGTAAACCCTACGAGCAGTACTTC.

This clonotype was counted ten times or more. One junction end does not reproduce the germline sequence, and a read error may be involved. The rearrangement joins TRBV2 to TRBJ1-1; 11 nucleotides align to TRBD1. CDR1 SNHLY and CDR2 FYNNEI come from the germline V gene. There are 13 residues in the CDR3. The chain's CDR3 is CASTQDRGPKRIF. In DNA, the CDR3 is TGTGCCAGCACGCAGGACAGGGGGCCGAAGAGGATCTTT.

Ten or more counts support this clonotype. V is TRBV2 and J is TRBJ1-6; D is unclear. This CDR3 is built from 15 residues. Trimming left V 4 bases short and J 6 bases short, with 13 bases between. CDR1 and CDR2 from the germline V gene are SNHLY and FYNNEI. The CDR3 DNA sequence: TGTGCCAGCAGTGCCCCGGTATCGGGTAATTCACCCCTCCACTTT. Protein product: CASSAPVSGNSPLHF.

This clonotype showed up just a few times. The rearrangement uses TRBV19 and TRBJ1-5; D remains unclear. The length of the CDR3 is 16 residues. The V and J ends lost 1 base and 4 bases respectively, with 14 bases between them. Germline V gene sequence: CDR1 LNHDA, CDR2 SQIVND (reference sequence). CDR3 nucleotides: TGTGCCAGTAGTATAGGAGGAGGGAACATGAATCAGCCCCAGCATTTT. Its translation is CASSIGGGNMNQPQHF.

This clonotype was recorded a few times. This chain uses TRBV12-3 or TRBV12-4 with TRBJ2-3; 7 nucleotides line up with TRBD2. Trimming removed 3 bases from V and 6 bases from J; junction bases left unmatched: 6. The CDR3 is 14 residues long. The CDR3 region has the DNA TGTGCCAGCAGTTTTGGCGGGAGCCTGGATACGCAGTATTTT. Translation gives CASSFGGSLDTQYF.

Notes on this clonotype: A much larger clone differs by one base, so this may be a read error. The gene calls are TRBV28 and TRBJ1-1; D is perhaps TRBD1 (5 bases). Per the germline V gene, CDR1 is MDHEN and CDR2 is SYDVKM. The CDR3 runs 14 residues. V gave up 3 bases and J gave up 1 base, with 9 bases separating them. The CDR3 protein is CASSLTDGNTEAFF. The CDR3, as DNA: TGTGCCAGCAGTTTGACAGACGGGAACACTGAAGCTTTCTTT.

This clonotype was recorded a few times. The J gene is TRBJ2-7, the V gene TRBV6-4, with 12 bases matching TRBD2. V lost 5 bases, J lost 0 bases, and 20 bases stayed unmatched. Germline loops: CDR1 MRHNA, CDR2 SNTAGT. There are 21 residues in the CDR3. The CDR3 sequence: CASSYTLRLAGVTSHSYEQYF. CDR3 in DNA: TGTGCCAGCAGTTACACCCTACGACTAGCGGGAGTCACCTCCCACTCCTACGAGCAGTACTTC.

V is TRBV28 and J is TRBJ1-1, with 9 bases aligning to TRBD1. V lost 5 bases, J lost 7 bases, and 14 bases stayed unmatched. CDR3 length: 16 residues. The germline V gene encodes CDR1 MDHEN and CDR2 SYDVKM. For the CDR3, the DNA is TGTGCCAGCAGTAACCTAGCTGACAGGGGGTGGGTTGAAGCTTTCTTT. Its protein product is CASSNLADRGWVEAFF. Drawing the rest from reference TRBV28 and TRBJ1-1, the complete variable domain is DVKVTQSSRYLVKRTGEKVFLECVQDMDHENMFWYRQDPGLGLRLIYFSYDVKMKEKGDIPEGYSVSREKKERFSLILESASTNQTSMYLCASSNLADRGWVEAFFGQGTRLTVV.

The J gene is TRBJ2-2, the V gene TRBV5-6; 11 nucleotides line up with TRBD2. The J segment lost 4 bases and the V segment lost 0 bases, leaving 11 bases of the junction unmatched. CDR3 length: 19 residues. CDR1 SGHDT and CDR2 YYEEEE come from the germline V gene. The CDR3 loop is CASSLEVVAGGRGTGELFF. CDR3 nucleotide sequence: TGTGCCAGCAGCTTGGAGGTAGTAGCGGGAGGGCGAGGCACCGGGGAGCTGTTTTTT.

For this clonotype: The junction does not match germline at one end; this may be a read error. The rearrangement joins TRBV7-7 to TRBJ2-7, with 9 bases lining up with TRBD1. The CDR3 totals 18 residues. Germline V gene data show CDR1 as SSHAT and CDR2 as FNYEAQ (reference sequence). CDR3 amino acids: CASSLVPPGTGISYEQYF. The CDR3, as DNA: TGTGCTAGCAGCTTAGTCCCCCCCGGGACAGGGATCTCCTACGAGCAGTACTTC.

This clonotype was seen a handful of times. This rearrangement joins TRBV6-5 to TRBJ2-1; 7 positions agree with TRBD2. This CDR3 has 14 amino acids. Germline CDR1 reads MNHEY; CDR2 reads SVGAGI. With 0 bases clipped from V and 5 bases from J, the junction kept 1 base outside the gene matches. The CDR3 loop reads CASSYSGTNNEQFF. CDR3 sequence (DNA): TGTGCCAGCAGTTACTCGGGGACTAACAATGAGCAGTTCTTC.

This clonotype has a handful of counts. The rearrangement joins TRBV19 to TRBJ2-7; D remains ambiguous. V was shortened by 9 bases and J by 3 bases, with 24 bases between the two germline ends. The CDR3 extends over 16 amino acids. Germline-derived CDR1 and CDR2 are LNHDA and SQIVND (reference sequence). The CDR3 protein is CASTYDSASSCYEQYF. The CDR3 nucleotides read TGTGCCAGCACATACGACTCGGCTAGTAGTTGCTACGAGCAGTACTTC. Using reference TRBV19 and TRBJ2-7 for the parts outside the CDR3, the full variable domain is DGGITQSPKYLFRKEGQNVTLSCEQNLNHDAMYWYRQDPGQGLRLIYYSQIVNDFQKGDIAEGYSVSREKKESFPLTVTSAQKNPTAFYLCASTYDSASSCYEQYFGPGTRLTVT.

This clonotype has at least ten counts. The rearrangement uses TRBV28 and TRBJ2-7; 9 nucleotides match TRBD1. V gave up 5 bases and J gave up 2 bases; unmatched junction bases: 7. The CDR3 has 15 residues. From germline, CDR1 is MDHEN and CDR2 SYDVKM. CDR3 sequence (DNA): TGTGCCAGCAGTCCGGTAGGGACAGGGACCTACGAGCAGTACTTC. Protein product: CASSPVGTGTYEQYF.

The genes are TRBV6-9 and TRBJ1-1; D is unresolved. The CDR3 runs to 14 residues. Trimming removed 3 bases at V and 5 bases at J, with 13 bases between. Per the germline V gene, CDR1 is MNHGY and CDR2 is SVAAGI. The CDR3 sequence: CASSYLEGGTEAFF. The CDR3 nucleotides are TGTGCCAGCAGTTACCTCGAGGGAGGAACTGAAGCTTTCTTT.

This clonotype showed up many times. The V and J genes are TRBV3-1 and TRBJ1-5, with D perhaps matching TRBD1 (5 bases). Germline V CDR1 and CDR2: LGHDT, YNNKEL (reference sequence). This CDR3 is built from 13 residues. V was pared by 3 bases and J by 6 bases, with 9 bases between. The CDR3 nucleotides are TGTGCCAGCAGCCACACAGGTGGTCAGCCCCAGCATTTT. Its protein product is CASSHTGGQPQHF.

The table lists this clonotype with a few counts. CDR3 sequence: CSVGNETQYF. In DNA, the CDR3 is TGCAGCGTTGGAAATGAGACCCAGTACTTC. The chain links TRBV29-1 to TRBJ2-5, with D unresolved. The germline gives CDR1 SQVTM, CDR2 ANQGSEA. The V and J ends lost 4 bases and 5 bases respectively, with 5 bases between them. This CDR3 has 10 residues.

The rearrangement joins TRBV12-3 or TRBV12-4 to TRBJ2-3; a weak D match, TRBD2 (6 bases). The V and J ends lost 8 bases and 2 bases respectively, with 14 bases between them. There are 14 residues in the CDR3. CDR3 nucleotide sequence: TGTGCCAGCCTAGGACTACCTAACACAGATACGCAGTATTTT. Protein: CASLGLPNTDTQYF.

There are a few counts of this clonotype. The CDR3 spells CASRAQGAAGETQYF. The DNA for the CDR3 is TGTGCCAGCAGAGCACAGGGGGCGGCGGGGGAGACCCAGTACTTC. The chain carries TRBV6-1 and TRBJ2-5; the match to TRBD1 covers 9 bases. Germline CDR1 MNHNS, CDR2 SASEGT. J gave up 5 bases and V 6 bases, and 10 bases lay outside the gene matches. This CDR3 contains 15 residues.